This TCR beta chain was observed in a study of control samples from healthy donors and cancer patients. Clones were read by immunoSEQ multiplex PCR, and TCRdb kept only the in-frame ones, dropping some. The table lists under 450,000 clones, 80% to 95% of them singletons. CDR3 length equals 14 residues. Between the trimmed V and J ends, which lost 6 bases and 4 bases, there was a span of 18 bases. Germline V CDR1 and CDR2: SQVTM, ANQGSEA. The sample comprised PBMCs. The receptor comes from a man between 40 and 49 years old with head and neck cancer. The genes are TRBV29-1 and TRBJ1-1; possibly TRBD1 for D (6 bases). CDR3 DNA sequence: TGCAGCGTCCTGGGGTTGGGGGCTAGCACTGAAGCTTTCTTT. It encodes CSVLGLGASTEAFF.